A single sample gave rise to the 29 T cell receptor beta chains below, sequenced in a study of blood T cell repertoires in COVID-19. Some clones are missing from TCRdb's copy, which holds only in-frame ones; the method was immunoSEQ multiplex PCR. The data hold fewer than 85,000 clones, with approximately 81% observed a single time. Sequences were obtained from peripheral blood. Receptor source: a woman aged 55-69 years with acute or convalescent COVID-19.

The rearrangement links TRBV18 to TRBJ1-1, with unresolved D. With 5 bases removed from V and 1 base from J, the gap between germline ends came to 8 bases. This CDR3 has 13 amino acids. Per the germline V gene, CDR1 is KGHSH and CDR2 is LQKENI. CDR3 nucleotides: TGTGCCAGCTCATTGAGCCAGAACACTGAAGCTTTCTTT. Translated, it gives CASSLSQNTEAFF.

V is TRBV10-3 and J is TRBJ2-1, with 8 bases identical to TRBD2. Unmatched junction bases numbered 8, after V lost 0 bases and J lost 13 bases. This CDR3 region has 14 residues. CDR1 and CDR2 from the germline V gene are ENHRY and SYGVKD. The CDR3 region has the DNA TGTGCCATCAGTGAGTCGATGCGGGGGGCTGGACAGTTCTTC. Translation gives CAISESMRGAGQFF.

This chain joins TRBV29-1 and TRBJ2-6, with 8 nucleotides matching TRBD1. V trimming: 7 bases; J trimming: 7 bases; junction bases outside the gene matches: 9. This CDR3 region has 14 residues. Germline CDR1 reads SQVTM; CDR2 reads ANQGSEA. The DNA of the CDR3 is TGCAGCGCCATAGGACAGGGAGGCGCCAACGTCCTGACTTTC. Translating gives CSAIGQGGANVLTF.

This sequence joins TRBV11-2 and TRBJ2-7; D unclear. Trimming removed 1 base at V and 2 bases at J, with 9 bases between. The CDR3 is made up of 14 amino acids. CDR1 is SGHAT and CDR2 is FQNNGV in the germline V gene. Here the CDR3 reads CASSLAWQAYEQYV. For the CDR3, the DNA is TGTGCCAGCAGCTTAGCGTGGCAAGCCTACGAGCAGTACGTC.

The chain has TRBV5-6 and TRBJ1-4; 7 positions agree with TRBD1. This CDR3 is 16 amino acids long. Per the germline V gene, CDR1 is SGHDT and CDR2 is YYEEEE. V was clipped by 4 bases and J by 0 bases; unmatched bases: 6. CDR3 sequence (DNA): TGTGCCAGCAGCGAGGGACAGTTGACAACTAATGAAAAACTGTTTTTT. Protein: CASSEGQLTTNEKLFF. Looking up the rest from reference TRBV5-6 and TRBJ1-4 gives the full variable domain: DAGVTQSPTHLIKTRGQQVTLRCSPKSGHDTVSWYQQALGQGPQFIFQYYEEEERQRGNFPDRFSGHQFPNYSSELNVNALLLGDSALYLCASSEGQLTTNEKLFFGSGTQLSVL.

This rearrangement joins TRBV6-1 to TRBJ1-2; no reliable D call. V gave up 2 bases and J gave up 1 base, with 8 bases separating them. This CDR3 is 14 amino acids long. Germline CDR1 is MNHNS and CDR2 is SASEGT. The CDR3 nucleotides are TGTGCCAGCAGTGAAAGCTGGTATAACTATGGCTACACCTTC. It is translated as CASSESWYNYGYTF.

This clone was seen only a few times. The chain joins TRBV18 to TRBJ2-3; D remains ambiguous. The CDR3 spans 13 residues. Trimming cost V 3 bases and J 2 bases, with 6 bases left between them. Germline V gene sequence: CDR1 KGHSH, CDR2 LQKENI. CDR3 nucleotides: TGTGCCAGCTCACCCAGGAACACAGATACGCAGTATTTT. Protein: CASSPRNTDTQYF.

CDR3 sequence reads: CASGTGGNTEAFF. The CDR3 DNA is TGTGCCAGCGGAACAGGGGGCAACACTGAAGCTTTCTTT. J is TRBJ1-1 and V is TRBV10-3; TRBD1 matches 9 bases. The CDR3 extends over 13 amino acids. After removal of 10 bases from V and 2 bases from J, the junction contained 5 bases not matched to a gene. The V gene's germline CDR1 is ENHRY and CDR2 SYGVKD.

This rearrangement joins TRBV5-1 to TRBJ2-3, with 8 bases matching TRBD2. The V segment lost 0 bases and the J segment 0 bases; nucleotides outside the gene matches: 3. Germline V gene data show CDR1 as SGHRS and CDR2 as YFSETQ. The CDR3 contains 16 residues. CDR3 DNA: TGCGCCAGCAGCTTGGGGACTAGCAGAAGCACAGATACGCAGTATTTT. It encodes CASSLGTSRSTDTQYF. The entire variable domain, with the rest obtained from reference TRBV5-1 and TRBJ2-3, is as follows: KAGVTQTPRYLIKTRGQQVTLSCSPISGHRSVSWYQQTPGQGLQFLFEYFSETQRNKGNFPGRFSGRQFSNSRSEMNVSTLELGDSALYLCASSLGTSRSTDTQYFGPGTRLTVL.

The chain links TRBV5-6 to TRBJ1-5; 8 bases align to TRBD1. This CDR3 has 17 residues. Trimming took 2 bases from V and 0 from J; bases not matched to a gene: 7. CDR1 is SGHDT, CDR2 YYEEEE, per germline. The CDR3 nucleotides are TGTGCCAGCAGCTTATGGCAGGGGGCGTATAGCAATCAGCCCCAGCATTTT. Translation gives CASSLWQGAYSNQPQHF.

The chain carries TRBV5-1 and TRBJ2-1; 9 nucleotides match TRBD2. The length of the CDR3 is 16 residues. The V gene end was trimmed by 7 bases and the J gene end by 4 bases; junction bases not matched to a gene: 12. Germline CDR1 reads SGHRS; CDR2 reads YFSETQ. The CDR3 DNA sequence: TGCGCCAGCGGCCTCCTCGTAGCGGGGGTTTACAATGAGCAGTTCTTC. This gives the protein CASGLLVAGVYNEQFF.

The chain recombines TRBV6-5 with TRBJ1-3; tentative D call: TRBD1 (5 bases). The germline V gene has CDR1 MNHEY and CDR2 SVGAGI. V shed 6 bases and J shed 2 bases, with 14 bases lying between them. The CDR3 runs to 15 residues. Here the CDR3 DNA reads TGTGCCAGCAGACTAAGACGGGGGGCTGGAAACACCATATATTTT. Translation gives CASRLRRGAGNTIYF.

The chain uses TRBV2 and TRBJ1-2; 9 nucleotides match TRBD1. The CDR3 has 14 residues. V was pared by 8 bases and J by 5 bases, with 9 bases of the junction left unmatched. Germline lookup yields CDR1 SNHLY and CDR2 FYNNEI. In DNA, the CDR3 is TGTGCCAGCGCGGACAGGGGCGCCGGGTATGGCTACACCTTC. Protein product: CASADRGAGYGYTF.

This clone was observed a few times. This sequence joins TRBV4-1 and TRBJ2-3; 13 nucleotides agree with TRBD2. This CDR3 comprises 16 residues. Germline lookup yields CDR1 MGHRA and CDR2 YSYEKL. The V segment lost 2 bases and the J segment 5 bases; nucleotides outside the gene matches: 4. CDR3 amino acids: CASSQTSGGAQDTQYF. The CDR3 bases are TGCGCCAGCAGCCAAACTAGCGGGGGGGCCCAAGATACGCAGTATTTT.

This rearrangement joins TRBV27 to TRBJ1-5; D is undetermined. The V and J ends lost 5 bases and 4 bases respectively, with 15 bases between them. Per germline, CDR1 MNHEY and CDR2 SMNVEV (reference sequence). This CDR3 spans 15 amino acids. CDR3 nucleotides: TGTGCCAGCAGTCCCGGGTTTGGTGGGAATCAGCCCCAGCATTTT. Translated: CASSPGFGGNQPQHF.

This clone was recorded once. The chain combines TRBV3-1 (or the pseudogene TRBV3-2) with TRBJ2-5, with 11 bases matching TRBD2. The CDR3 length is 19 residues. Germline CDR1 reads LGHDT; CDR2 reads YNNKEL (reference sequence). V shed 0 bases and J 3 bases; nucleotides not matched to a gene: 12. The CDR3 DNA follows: TGTGCCAGCAGCCAAGAACCTAGCGGGGGGTCGGGAGGAAAAGAGACCCAGTACTTC. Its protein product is CASSQEPSGGSGGKETQYF.

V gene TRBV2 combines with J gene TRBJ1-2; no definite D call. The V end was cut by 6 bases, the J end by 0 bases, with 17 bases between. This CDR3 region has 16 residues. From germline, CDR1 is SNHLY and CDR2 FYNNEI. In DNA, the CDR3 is TGTGCCAGCAGCGTAATCGGCAGCGAAGCTAACTATGGCTACACCTTC. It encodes CASSVIGSEANYGYTF. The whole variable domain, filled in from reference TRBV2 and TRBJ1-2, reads EPEVTQTPSHQVTQMGQEVILRCVPISNHLYFYWYRQILGQKVEFLVSFYNNEISEKSEIFDDQFSVERPDGSNFTLKIRSTKLEDSAMYFCASSVIGSEANYGYTFGSGTRLTVV.

The CDR3 region is CASSLANREWASSPLHF. DNA of the CDR3: TGTGCCAGCAGCTTGGCGAACAGGGAGTGGGCCTCCTCACCCCTCCACTTT. The chain couples TRBV5-4 to TRBJ1-6; D is perhaps TRBD1 (6 bases). The CDR3 sequence is 17 residues long. The V end was cut by 0 bases, the J end by 10 bases, with 20 bases between. Germline lookup yields CDR1 SGHNT and CDR2 YYREEE (reference sequence). Looking up the rest from reference TRBV5-4 and TRBJ1-6 gives the full variable domain: ETGVTQSPTHLIKTRGQQVTLRCSSQSGHNTVSWYQQALGQGPQFIFQYYREEENGRGNFPPRFSGLQFPNYSSELNVNALELDDSALYLCASSLANREWASSPLHFGNGTRLTVT.

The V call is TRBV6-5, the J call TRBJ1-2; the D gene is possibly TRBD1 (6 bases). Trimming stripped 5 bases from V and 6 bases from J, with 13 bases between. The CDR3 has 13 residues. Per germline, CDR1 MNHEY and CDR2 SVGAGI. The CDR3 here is CASSLQGRNGYTF. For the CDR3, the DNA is TGTGCCAGCAGTCTACAGGGAAGGAATGGCTACACCTTC.

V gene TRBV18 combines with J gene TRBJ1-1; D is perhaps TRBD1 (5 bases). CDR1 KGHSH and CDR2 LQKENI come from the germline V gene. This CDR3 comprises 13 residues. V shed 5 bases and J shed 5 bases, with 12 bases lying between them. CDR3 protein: CASSGTRDTEAFF. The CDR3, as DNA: TGTGCCAGCTCAGGCACCAGGGATACTGAAGCTTTCTTT.

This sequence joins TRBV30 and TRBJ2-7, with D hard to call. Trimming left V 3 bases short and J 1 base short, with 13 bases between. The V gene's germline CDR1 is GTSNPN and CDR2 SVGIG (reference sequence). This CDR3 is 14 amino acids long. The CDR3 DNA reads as TGTGCCTGGAGGGAAACATTACTATCCTACGAGCAGTACTTC. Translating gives CAWRETLLSYEQYF.

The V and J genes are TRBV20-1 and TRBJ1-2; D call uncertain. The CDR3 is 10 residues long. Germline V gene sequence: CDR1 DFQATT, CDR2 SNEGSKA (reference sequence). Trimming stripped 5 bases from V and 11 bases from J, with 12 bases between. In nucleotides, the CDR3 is TGCAGTGCTTTTGCCGGGAAGTACACCTTC. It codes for CSAFAGKYTF.

This CDR3 reads CASSRDRYPNYGYTF. For the CDR3, the DNA is TGTGCCAGCAGCAGGGACAGGTACCCAAACTATGGCTACACCTTC. V gene TRBV5-8 combines with J gene TRBJ1-2; 8 nucleotides line up with TRBD1. Germline loops: CDR1 SGHTS, CDR2 YDEGEE. This CDR3 spans 15 amino acids. With 4 bases clipped from V and 2 bases from J, the junction kept 7 bases outside the gene matches. Full variable domain (remainder filled in from reference TRBV5-8 and TRBJ1-2): EAGVTQSPTHLIKTRGQQATLRCSPISGHTSVYWYQQALGLGLQFLLWYDEGEERNRGNFPPRFSGRQFPNYSSELNVNALELEDSALYLCASSRDRYPNYGYTFGSGTRLTVV.

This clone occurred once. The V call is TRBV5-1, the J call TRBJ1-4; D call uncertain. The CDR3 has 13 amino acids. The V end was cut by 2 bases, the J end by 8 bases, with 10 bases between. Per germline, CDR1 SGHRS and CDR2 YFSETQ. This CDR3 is CASSLFGNEKLFF. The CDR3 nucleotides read TGCGCCAGCAGCTTATTCGGGAACGAAAAACTGTTTTTT.

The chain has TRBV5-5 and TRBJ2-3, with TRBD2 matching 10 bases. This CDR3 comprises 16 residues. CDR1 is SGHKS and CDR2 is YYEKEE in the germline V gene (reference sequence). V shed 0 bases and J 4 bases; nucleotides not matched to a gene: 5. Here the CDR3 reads CASSLVERGGSDTQYF. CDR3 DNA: TGTGCCAGCAGCTTGGTTGAGCGGGGGGGATCAGATACGCAGTATTTT. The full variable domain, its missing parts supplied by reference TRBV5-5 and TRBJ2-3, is DAGVTQSPTHLIKTRGQQVTLRCSPISGHKSVSWYQQVLGQGPQFIFQYYEKEERGRGNFPDRFSARQFPNYSSELNVNALLLGDSALYLCASSLVERGGSDTQYFGPGTRLTVL.

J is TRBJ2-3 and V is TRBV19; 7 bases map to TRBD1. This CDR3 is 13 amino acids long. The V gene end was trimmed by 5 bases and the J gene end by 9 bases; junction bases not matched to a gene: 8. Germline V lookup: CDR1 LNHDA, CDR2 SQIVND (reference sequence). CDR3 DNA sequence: TGTGCCAGTAGTCCGAGGGGGCCTAGAACGCAGTATTTT. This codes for CASSPRGPRTQYF.

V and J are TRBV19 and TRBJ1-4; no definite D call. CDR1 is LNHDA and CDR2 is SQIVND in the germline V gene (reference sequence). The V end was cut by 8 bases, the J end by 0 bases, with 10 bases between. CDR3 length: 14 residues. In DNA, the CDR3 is TGTGCCAGTGCGTTTGATGCAACTAATGAAAAACTGTTTTTT. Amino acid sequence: CASAFDATNEKLFF.

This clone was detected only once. CDR3 sequence (DNA): TGTGCCAGCACACCAGCAACTAATGAAAAACTGTTTTTT. It specifies CASTPATNEKLFF. The rearrangement uses TRBV7-9 and TRBJ1-4; D not resolved. V was clipped by 7 bases and J by 0 bases, with 6 bases between them. The CDR3 is 13 residues long. The germline V gene has CDR1 SEHNR and CDR2 FQNEAQ (reference sequence). The full variable domain, completed using reference TRBV7-9 and TRBJ1-4, is DTGVSQNPRHKITKRGQNVTFRCDPISEHNRLYWYRQTLGQGPEFLTYFQNEAQLEKSRLLSDRFSAERPKGSFSTLEIQRTEQGDSAMYLCASTPATNEKLFFGSGTQLSVL.

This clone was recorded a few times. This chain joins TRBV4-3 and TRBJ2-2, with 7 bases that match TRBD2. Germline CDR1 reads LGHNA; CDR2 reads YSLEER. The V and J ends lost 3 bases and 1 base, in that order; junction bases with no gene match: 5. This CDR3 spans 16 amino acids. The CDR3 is CASSQIGTMNTGELFF. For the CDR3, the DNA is TGCGCCAGCAGCCAGATAGGGACTATGAACACCGGGGAGCTGTTTTTT.